Detailed here is one T cell receptor beta chain. The data derive from a study of T cell changes during pregnancy in multiple sclerosis. J gave up 4 bases and V 5 bases, and 2 bases lay outside the gene matches. This CDR3 is built from 13 residues. Germline V gene data show CDR1 as LNHDA and CDR2 as SQIVND (reference sequence). The assay was immunoSEQ multiplex PCR, and TCRdb's table has in-frame clones only and misses some. The sample lists roughly 69,000 clones, about 89% occurring once. This sequence originates from a female donor with multiple sclerosis, enrolled in a pregnancy study. The starting material was peripheral blood, obtained in the second trimester of pregnancy. This chain uses TRBV19 with TRBJ1-5; TRBD1 matches at 7 bases. DNA for the CDR3: TGTGCCAGTAGTGGGGGACAGAATCAGCCCCAGCATTTT. Amino acids: CASSGGQNQPQHF.